The clone carrying this TCR beta chain has just a few counts. Its antigen is not known. This specimen belongs to a study of T cells in Graves' hyperthyroidism and ophthalmopathy. At the level of the study: Sampling of peripheral blood happened at initial diagnosis, prior to any treatment. Findings and caveats of the study: Model output signaled ophthalmopathy a median about seven months ahead of onset.

Per the germline V gene, CDR1 is MGHRA and CDR2 is YSYEKL. CDR3 length equals 16 residues. With 1 base clipped from V and 3 bases from J, the junction kept 4 bases outside the gene matches. It was RNA transcripts that yielded the amplified TCR beta CDR3 regions. The study used the HTBI primer set for a first-round RT-PCR of the TCR CDR3. TCRdb processed the multiplex PCR reads anew with MiXCR; each CDR3 protein has one entry. The table lists around 580,000 distinct CDR3 sequences, approximately 15% of them singletons. Exclusion criteria comprised uncontrolled infection, other autoimmune disease, pregnancy or lactation.

The specimen sequenced was blood. The TCR sequence derives from a woman between 18 and 29 years old with Graves' hyperthyroidism. This chain links TRBV4-1 with TRBJ1-3; 9 bases fit TRBD1. The CDR3 bases are TGCGCCAGCAGCCAAGTCTTGACAGGGGGTGGAAACACCATATATTTT. It is translated as CASSQVLTGGGNTIYF.